This T cell receptor beta chain was identified in a study of cytomegalovirus exposure and HLA in healthy donors. Findings and limits, study-wide: Most TCR sequences were rare, but some public TCRs occurred in many donors. Later work found most CMV-associated TCR beta chains apparently HLA-restricted.

About this clone itself: Its antigen is unknown.

A multiplex PCR was run with 60 Vbeta primers and 13 Jbeta primers. TCRdb's table, derived via immunoSEQ multiplex PCR, lists solely in-frame clones and lacks some. The repertoire holds 160,000 or so clones, with roughly 82% as singletons. This receptor was obtained from a woman in her fifties or sixties in good health and CMV-seronegative. Sequencing input: PBMCs.

The CDR3 protein is CAISEGQANEQFF. Written as DNA, the CDR3 is TGTGCCATCAGCGAGGGACAGGCCAATGAGCAGTTCTTC. The chain couples TRBV10-3 to TRBJ2-1; 8 bases are shared with TRBD1. Germline CDR1 is ENHRY and CDR2 is SYGVKD. This CDR3 is built from 13 residues. Trimming removed 6 bases from V and 6 bases from J; junction bases left unmatched: 4.